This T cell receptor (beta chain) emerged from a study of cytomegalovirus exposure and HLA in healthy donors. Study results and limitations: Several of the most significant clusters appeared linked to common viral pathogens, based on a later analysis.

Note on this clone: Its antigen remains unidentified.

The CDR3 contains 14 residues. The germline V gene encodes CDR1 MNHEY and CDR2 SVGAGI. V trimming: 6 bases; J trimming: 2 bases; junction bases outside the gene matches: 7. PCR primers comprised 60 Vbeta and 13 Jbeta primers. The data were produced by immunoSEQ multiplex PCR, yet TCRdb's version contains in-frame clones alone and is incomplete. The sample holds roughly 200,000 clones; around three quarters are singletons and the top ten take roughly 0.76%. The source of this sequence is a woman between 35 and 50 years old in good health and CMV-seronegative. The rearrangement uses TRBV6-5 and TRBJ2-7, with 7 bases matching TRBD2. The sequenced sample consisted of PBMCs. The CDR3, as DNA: TGTGCCAGCAGGCGAGCGGGAACCCCCTACGAGCAGTACTTC. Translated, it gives CASRRAGTPYEQYF.